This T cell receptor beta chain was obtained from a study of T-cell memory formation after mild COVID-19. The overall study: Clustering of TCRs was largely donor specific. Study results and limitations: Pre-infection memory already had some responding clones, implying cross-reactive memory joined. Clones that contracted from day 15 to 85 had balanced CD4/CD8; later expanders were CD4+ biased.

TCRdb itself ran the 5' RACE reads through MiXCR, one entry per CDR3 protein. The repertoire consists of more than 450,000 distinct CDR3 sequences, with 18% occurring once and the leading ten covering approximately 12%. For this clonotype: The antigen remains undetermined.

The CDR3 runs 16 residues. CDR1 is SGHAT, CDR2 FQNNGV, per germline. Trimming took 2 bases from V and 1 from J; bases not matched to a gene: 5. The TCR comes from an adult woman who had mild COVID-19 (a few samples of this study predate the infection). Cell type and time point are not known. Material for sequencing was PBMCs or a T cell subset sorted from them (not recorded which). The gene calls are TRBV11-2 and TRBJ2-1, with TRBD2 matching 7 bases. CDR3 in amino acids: CASSLSGIGSYNEQFF. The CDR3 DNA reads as TGTGCCAGCAGCTTAAGCGGGATCGGGTCCTACAATGAGCAGTTCTTC.